This T cell receptor beta chain was profiled in a study of OX40 agonist ivuxolimab in advanced cancers. Data came from immunoSEQ multiplex PCR; TCRdb stores just in-frame clones and leaves some out. The sample lists tens of thousands of clones, roughly 90% occurring once. V lost 5 bases to trimming and J lost 0 bases, with 10 bases between them. Germline values: CDR1 LNHDA, CDR2 SQIVND (reference sequence). The CDR3 extends over 15 amino acids. The rearrangement links TRBV19 to TRBJ2-2, with D tentatively TRBD1 (6 bases). This clonotype originated in an adult with an advanced solid tumor such as melanoma, head and neck, liver or kidney cancer. The sequencing here drew on CD4+ or CD8+ T cells sorted from blood, taken in a trial of the OX40 agonist ivuxolimab. The CDR3 sequence: CASSLRTANTGELFF. CDR3 DNA: TGTGCCAGTAGTTTGAGGACAGCGAACACCGGGGAGCTGTTTTTT.